A selection of T cell receptor beta chains follows, all from one sample in a study of blood T cells in healthy people across ages. MiXCR was run by TCRdb on the 5' RACE reads, yielding one entry per CDR3 protein. The sample shows under 800,000 distinct CDR3 sequences, approximately 43% of them seen only once. Sequenced input: blood. These receptors all stem from an older woman in good health. Each CDR3 is given with its conserved first and last residue. The D gene is left open where the match is weak. For some rows the clone size is stated as once, few or many, or as a class when expanded; others skip it.

cdr3_nt: TGCAGTGCTAGACCATGGAGACAGAGCTCTGGGGCCAACGTCCTGACTTTC
cdr3_aa: CSARPWRQSSGANVLTF
v_call: TRBV20-1
j_call: TRBJ2-6
clone_size: NA
d_call: NA

cdr3_nt: TGTGCCAGCACCAAACGGGGACAGGGGACAGATACGCAGTATTTT
cdr3_aa: CASTKRGQGTDTQYF
v_call: TRBV12-3/TRBV12-4
j_call: TRBJ2-3
clone_size: NA
d_call: TRBD1

cdr3_nt: TGTGCCAGCAGCTTAGGTTATGGAGAGACCCAGTACTTC
cdr3_aa: CASSLGYGETQYF
v_call: TRBV7-9
j_call: TRBJ2-5
clone_size: few
d_call: NA

cdr3_nt: TGCAGCGTTGGAGGGACGTTTATACGGGGAGAGCAGTATTTT
cdr3_aa: CSVGGTFIRGEQYF
v_call: TRBV29-1
j_call: TRBJ2-3
clone_size: NA
d_call: NA

cdr3_nt: TGTGCCAGCAGACTAGCGGGAGACGAGCTGTACTTC
cdr3_aa: CASRLAGDELYF
v_call: TRBV3-1
j_call: TRBJ2-7
clone_size: NA
d_call: TRBD2

cdr3_nt: TGTGCCAGCAGCTTGGCCGGGGGAAGCGGCTCCTACGAGCAGTACTTC
cdr3_aa: CASSLAGGSGSYEQYF
v_call: TRBV5-5
j_call: TRBJ2-7
clone_size: NA
d_call: NA

cdr3_nt: TGCGCCAGCAGCCTCCGTGGGGGGTCGAGACTTTGGGGGAACACTGAAGCTTTCTTT
cdr3_aa: CASSLRGGSRLWGNTEAFF
v_call: TRBV5-1
j_call: TRBJ1-1
clone_size: few
d_call: NA

cdr3_nt: TGTGCCAGCAGTGCCAAACAGGGTTACACCTTC
cdr3_aa: CASSAKQGYTF
v_call: TRBV25-1
j_call: TRBJ1-2
clone_size: once
d_call: NA

cdr3_nt: TGTGCCAGCCTTGACCTTGACTGGCGGGCCACAGATACGCAGTATTTT
cdr3_aa: CASLDLDWRATDTQYF
v_call: TRBV7-2
j_call: TRBJ2-3
clone_size: NA
d_call: NA

cdr3_nt: TGTGCCAGCACCACGCGGGGGCTCGCTGAAAAACTGTTTTTT
cdr3_aa: CASTTRGLAEKLFF
v_call: TRBV27
j_call: TRBJ1-4
clone_size: NA
d_call: NA

cdr3_nt: TGCAGCGTTGAAGGGCTAGCGGGAGTTTACGAGCAGTACTTC
cdr3_aa: CSVEGLAGVYEQYF
v_call: TRBV29-1
j_call: TRBJ2-7
clone_size: NA
d_call: TRBD2

cdr3_nt: TGTGCCAGCAGCTTAGCGCACCTAGTTGGGGATACGCAGTATTTT
cdr3_aa: CASSLAHLVGDTQYF
v_call: TRBV7-2
j_call: TRBJ2-3
clone_size: many
d_call: NA

cdr3_nt: TGTGCCAGCAGTAATCCCCCGCAGGGCTACTATGGCTACACCTTC
cdr3_aa: CASSNPPQGYYGYTF
v_call: TRBV12-3/TRBV12-4
j_call: TRBJ1-2
clone_size: NA
d_call: NA

cdr3_nt: TGTGCCAGCAGTGAAGCGCAACTAGCGGGGTTCTACGAGCAGTACTTC
cdr3_aa: CASSEAQLAGFYEQYF
v_call: TRBV2
j_call: TRBJ2-7
clone_size: few
d_call: TRBD2

cdr3_nt: TGTGCCAGCCGCGTTGGGCAGGCGACGATTCTCTCCTACGAGCAGTACTTC
cdr3_aa: CASRVGQATILSYEQYF
v_call: TRBV6-1
j_call: TRBJ2-7
clone_size: few
d_call: NA

cdr3_nt: TGTGCCAGCAAGTTACAGGGAGGAGGCTACACCTTC
cdr3_aa: CASKLQGGGYTF
v_call: TRBV7-2
j_call: TRBJ1-2
clone_size: NA
d_call: NA

cdr3_nt: TGTGCCAGCAGCGTAGGAAACCCGTACGAGCAGTACTTC
cdr3_aa: CASSVGNPYEQYF
v_call: TRBV7-2
j_call: TRBJ2-7
clone_size: few
d_call: NA

cdr3_nt: TGTGCCAGCAGCTTAGGGATTACCTACGAGCAGTACTTC
cdr3_aa: CASSLGITYEQYF
v_call: TRBV7-6
j_call: TRBJ2-7
clone_size: NA
d_call: NA

cdr3_nt: TGTGCCAGCAGCCAAGATCGAGGAGGGAGGGAGCTGTTTTTT
cdr3_aa: CASSQDRGGRELFF
v_call: TRBV4-2
j_call: TRBJ2-2
clone_size: NA
d_call: NA

cdr3_nt: TGTGCCAGCGGCCCTAGTCCTGCGACCGTCTCTGGAAACACCATATATTTT
cdr3_aa: CASGPSPATVSGNTIYF
v_call: TRBV7-6
j_call: TRBJ1-3
clone_size: NA
d_call: NA

cdr3_nt: TGTGCCTGCAGCTTGGCCGGTATAGGGTTGGGCGGCTACACCTTC
cdr3_aa: CACSLAGIGLGGYTF
v_call: TRBV5-6
j_call: TRBJ1-2
clone_size: NA
d_call: NA

cdr3_nt: TGCAGTGCAAAAAGCCCGGGACGGAACACTGAAGCTTTCTTT
cdr3_aa: CSAKSPGRNTEAFF
v_call: TRBV20-1
j_call: TRBJ1-1
clone_size: few
d_call: NA

cdr3_nt: TGTGCCAGCAGCCAGGGACAGACGAACATTCAGTACTTC
cdr3_aa: CASSQGQTNIQYF
v_call: TRBV3-1
j_call: TRBJ2-4
clone_size: many
d_call: TRBD1

cdr3_nt: TGTGCCACCGCGGGAGGATCCTTCGAGCAGTACTTC
cdr3_aa: CATAGGSFEQYF
v_call: TRBV24-1
j_call: TRBJ2-7
clone_size: few
d_call: TRBD2

cdr3_nt: TGCAGCGTTGAACAAGGCCTGGCGGGGGAGCAGTACTTC
cdr3_aa: CSVEQGLAGEQYF
v_call: TRBV29-1
j_call: TRBJ2-7
clone_size: many
d_call: NA

cdr3_nt: TGCAGTGCTAGGGACAGGGGCTTGGGGAATTCACCCCTCCACTTT
cdr3_aa: CSARDRGLGNSPLHF
v_call: TRBV20-1
j_call: TRBJ1-6
clone_size: NA
d_call: TRBD1

cdr3_nt: TGTGCCAGCAGCCAAGGAATCGGCAGGGCTAGCGGGACTAATGAGCAGTTCTTC
cdr3_aa: CASSQGIGRASGTNEQFF
v_call: TRBV3-1
j_call: TRBJ2-1
clone_size: few
d_call: TRBD2

cdr3_nt: TGTGCCAGCAACCCGGGACAGGGGAAATCTGGGGCCAACGTCCTGACTTTC
cdr3_aa: CASNPGQGKSGANVLTF
v_call: TRBV27
j_call: TRBJ2-6
clone_size: NA
d_call: TRBD1

cdr3_nt: TGTGCTAGCAGCCAATCGACAGGGATCCAAGAGACCCAGTACTTC
cdr3_aa: CASSQSTGIQETQYF
v_call: TRBV7-7
j_call: TRBJ2-5
clone_size: NA
d_call: TRBD1

cdr3_nt: TGTGCCACCAGTGATGGGTTCCAAGAGACCCAGTACTTC
cdr3_aa: CATSDGFQETQYF
v_call: TRBV24-1
j_call: TRBJ2-5
clone_size: NA
d_call: NA

cdr3_nt: TGTGCCAGCAGCGTAGGTGTCGCAACTAATGAAAAACTGTTTTTT
cdr3_aa: CASSVGVATNEKLFF
v_call: TRBV9
j_call: TRBJ1-4
clone_size: few
d_call: NA

cdr3_nt: TGTGCCAGCAGTTACAATGGGAAGAGGGGCCCCAATAGCAATCAGCCCCAGCATTTT
cdr3_aa: CASSYNGKRGPNSNQPQHF
v_call: TRBV6-2/TRBV6-3
j_call: TRBJ1-5
clone_size: NA
d_call: NA

cdr3_nt: TGTGCCAGCAGCTACCTTAGCGGGAGGGCCCTAGAGACCCAGTACTTC
cdr3_aa: CASSYLSGRALETQYF
v_call: TRBV5-5
j_call: TRBJ2-5
clone_size: NA
d_call: TRBD2

cdr3_nt: TGTGCCAGCAGCTTAGGACTGGGACAGGATTTAGGTGGCTACACCTTC
cdr3_aa: CASSLGLGQDLGGYTF
v_call: TRBV7-8
j_call: TRBJ1-2
clone_size: few
d_call: TRBD1

cdr3_nt: TGTGCCAGCAGATCTAGCGGGACGGTCACCGGGGAGCTGTTTTTT
cdr3_aa: CASRSSGTVTGELFF
v_call: TRBV7-6
j_call: TRBJ2-2
clone_size: few
d_call: TRBD2

cdr3_nt: TGTGCCAGCAGCCCGGGTTGGGGCACTGAAGCTTTCTTT
cdr3_aa: CASSPGWGTEAFF
v_call: TRBV7-2
j_call: TRBJ1-1
clone_size: few
d_call: NA

cdr3_nt: TGTGCCAGCAGCCCGAGGGGAACTAGCGGGGGCCGTAGCACAGATACGCAGTATTTT
cdr3_aa: CASSPRGTSGGRSTDTQYF
v_call: TRBV7-3
j_call: TRBJ2-3
clone_size: many
d_call: TRBD2

cdr3_nt: TGTGTCAGCAGTCCCCCCGGGACAGCCTCATATGGCTACACCTTC
cdr3_aa: CVSSPPGTASYGYTF
v_call: TRBV3-1
j_call: TRBJ1-2
clone_size: NA
d_call: TRBD1

cdr3_nt: TGTGCCAGCAGCGTAGTGGGGGAGCCTAGCACAGATACGCAGTATTTT
cdr3_aa: CASSVVGEPSTDTQYF
v_call: TRBV9
j_call: TRBJ2-3
clone_size: NA
d_call: NA

cdr3_nt: TGTGCCAGCAGCTTAGTAAGGACAGGGGGCTACGAGCAGTACTTC
cdr3_aa: CASSLVRTGGYEQYF
v_call: TRBV7-8
j_call: TRBJ2-7
clone_size: once
d_call: TRBD1

cdr3_nt: TGTGCCAACTCGGGGCACTCTAGCACAGATACGCAGTATTTT
cdr3_aa: CANSGHSSTDTQYF
v_call: TRBV28
j_call: TRBJ2-3
clone_size: NA
d_call: NA

cdr3_nt: TGTGCCAGCAGTTTTTTCGTCGGAGGGCAGGGAGTTAGAGAGACCCAGTACTTC
cdr3_aa: CASSFFVGGQGVRETQYF
v_call: TRBV28
j_call: TRBJ2-5
clone_size: NA
d_call: NA

cdr3_nt: TGTGCCAGCAGCTTAGCGGGGCGGGGATCCTACGAGCAGTACTTC
cdr3_aa: CASSLAGRGSYEQYF
v_call: TRBV7-2
j_call: TRBJ2-7
clone_size: few
d_call: NA

cdr3_nt: TGTGCCAGCAGTTTATCGAGGCTAGCGGGCTCCTACGAGCAGTACTTC
cdr3_aa: CASSLSRLAGSYEQYF
v_call: TRBV27
j_call: TRBJ2-7
clone_size: many
d_call: TRBD2

cdr3_nt: TGTGCCAGCAGCCAGGCAAGCGGGATTGCCGGGGAGCTGTTTTTT
cdr3_aa: CASSQASGIAGELFF
v_call: TRBV14
j_call: TRBJ2-2
clone_size: NA
d_call: TRBD2

cdr3_nt: TGTGCCAGCAGGAGACACTCTGGGGCCAACGTCCTGACTTTC
cdr3_aa: CASRRHSGANVLTF
v_call: TRBV27
j_call: TRBJ2-6
clone_size: NA
d_call: NA